The 2 T cell receptor beta chains in this list originate from one sample, sequenced in a study of blood T cell repertoires in COVID-19. Some clones are missing from TCRdb's copy, which holds only in-frame ones; the method was immunoSEQ multiplex PCR. The sample yields about 530,000 clones, about 89% seen once. Sequenced material: peripheral blood. The receptors stem from a woman in her forties or fifties with COVID-19, enrolled during active disease.

The rearrangement joins TRBV9 to TRBJ2-1, with a weak D call TRBD1 (6 bases). The germline V gene has CDR1 SGDLS and CDR2 YYNGEE. The CDR3 spans 13 residues. Trimming cost V 0 bases and J 6 bases, with 7 bases left between them. The CDR3 region has the DNA TGTGCCAGCAGCGTAGGGGACACCAATGAGCAGTTCTTC. Its translation is CASSVGDTNEQFF.

A remark on this clone: The sample holds other DNA sequences that translate to the same CDR3. This chain links TRBV24-1 with TRBJ1-2; no reliable D call. The CDR3 length is 13 residues. The germline gives CDR1 KGHDR, CDR2 SFDVKD. Trimming took off 5 bases at V and 2 bases at J, with 8 bases between the two ends. This CDR3 is CATSVQANYGYTF. In DNA, the CDR3 is TGTGCCACCAGTGTCCAGGCCAACTATGGCTACACCTTC.